This entry lists 13 T cell receptor beta chains sequenced from one sample in a study of control samples from healthy donors and cancer patients. This table comes from immunoSEQ multiplex PCR, and its TCRdb copy is limited to in-frame clones, with some not included. The repertoire holds about 120,000 clones, with just under 90% as singletons. The sample taken for sequencing was blood. The origin of the receptors is a man aged 30 to 45 in good health.

The CDR3 is CATSRDPYREETQYF. CDR3 nucleotides: TGTGCCACCAGCAGAGATCCCTACAGGGAAGAGACCCAGTACTTC. The J gene is TRBJ2-5, the V gene TRBV15; D may be TRBD1 (6 bases). The CDR3 contains 15 residues. CDR1 LNHNV and CDR2 YYDKDF come from the germline V gene (reference sequence). V shed 0 bases and J shed 3 bases, with 11 bases lying between them.

V usage is TRBV7-9 and J usage is TRBJ1-5, with 9 bases that match TRBD1. Germline CDR1 is SEHNR and CDR2 is FQNEAQ (reference sequence). The CDR3 covers 15 residues. V dropped 4 bases and J dropped 4; count of bases not matched to a gene: 5. CDR3 DNA: TGTGCCAGCAGCTCAGCCGGACAGGGGAATCAGCCCCAGCATTTT. Its protein product is CASSSAGQGNQPQHF.

The chain combines TRBV30 with TRBJ1-5; D call uncertain. The ends were cut back, 2 bases at V and 0 bases at J, with 8 bases in the middle. The CDR3 sequence is 14 residues long. Germline V gene data show CDR1 as GTSNPN and CDR2 as SVGIG (reference sequence). The CDR3 DNA reads as TGTGCCTGGAGTTCTGGTTATAGCAATCAGCCCCAGCATTTT. Protein sequence: CAWSSGYSNQPQHF.

The chain is built from TRBV27 and TRBJ1-2, with D maybe TRBD1 (6 bases). CDR3 length: 15 amino acids. Trimming shortened V by 7 bases and J by 2 bases, and 17 bases separated the two germline ends. Germline lookup yields CDR1 MNHEY and CDR2 SMNVEV (reference sequence). In DNA, the CDR3 is TGTGCCAGCACCGCCTCGGGACACCTCAACTATGGCTACACCTTC. It translates to CASTASGHLNYGYTF.

The chain carries TRBV5-1 and TRBJ1-1; D unresolved. The CDR3 loop spans 15 amino acids. Looked up from germline, CDR1 is SGHRS and CDR2 is YFSETQ. V lost 0 bases and J 0 bases, leaving 9 bases between the germline ends. The CDR3 region is CASSLAGPLNTEAFF. The CDR3 DNA reads as TGCGCCAGCAGCTTGGCGGGTCCTCTGAACACTGAAGCTTTCTTT.

The chain uses TRBV11-2 and TRBJ1-1, with D perhaps TRBD1 (6 bases). Between the trimmed V and J ends, which lost 3 bases and 6 bases, there was a span of 11 bases. The CDR3 extends over 13 amino acids. Germline V gives CDR1 SGHAT, CDR2 FQNNGV. The CDR3 sequence: CASSLGGLAEAFF. The CDR3 nucleotides are TGTGCCAGCAGCTTGGGGGGGCTCGCTGAAGCTTTCTTT.

This chain joins TRBV7-2 and TRBJ2-1; D is possibly TRBD2 (7 bases). The V and J ends lost 4 bases and 7 bases respectively, with 14 bases between them. This CDR3 contains 14 residues. Germline loops: CDR1 SGHTA, CDR2 FQGNSA. CDR3 DNA: TGTGCCAGCAGCTCTCGGGGGGCCGAGAATGAGCAGTTCTTC. It codes for CASSSRGAENEQFF.

This clone was picked up a small number of times. V usage is TRBV29-1 and J usage is TRBJ1-4; TRBD1 might be the D (5 bases). Per the germline V gene, CDR1 is SQVTM and CDR2 is ANQGSEA. The CDR3 is made up of 14 amino acids. Trimming left V 5 bases short and J 0 bases short, with 10 bases between. For the CDR3, the DNA is TGCAGCGTTTCAGGGATGTCAACTAATGAAAAACTGTTTTTT. It translates to CSVSGMSTNEKLFF.

This chain links TRBV24-1 with TRBJ2-3; D gene uncertain. From germline, CDR1 is KGHDR and CDR2 SFDVKD. Trimming removed 1 base from V and 5 bases from J, with 3 bases in between. This CDR3 region has 12 residues. CDR3 protein: CATSDFLDTQYF. The DNA of the CDR3 is TGTGCCACCAGTGATTTCCTAGATACGCAGTATTTT.

Note on this clone: The same CDR3 also results from other DNA sequences found in this sample. V gene TRBV4-2 combines with J gene TRBJ1-6; 9 nucleotides align to TRBD1. The CDR3 is 18 amino acids. The J segment lost 2 bases and the V segment lost 0 bases, leaving 5 bases of the junction unmatched. Germline CDR1 LGHNA, CDR2 YNFKEQ. CDR3 nucleotides: TGTGCCAGCAGCCAAGATTTGGGACAGGGAGCCTATAATTCACCCCTCCACTTT. Translating gives CASSQDLGQGAYNSPLHF.

This chain uses TRBV12-5 with TRBJ1-5; D is possibly TRBD1 (6 bases). The germline gives CDR1 LGHNT, CDR2 FRNRAP. CDR3 length equals 15 residues. Trimming removed 1 base from V and 0 bases from J, with 7 bases in between. CDR3 coding DNA: TGTGCTAGTGGTTTGGCAGGGGATAGCAATCAGCCCCAGCATTTT. Translating gives CASGLAGDSNQPQHF.

The chain links TRBV25-1 to TRBJ1-1, with 7 bases fitting TRBD1. The CDR3 covers 12 residues. V shed 7 bases and J 7 bases; nucleotides not matched to a gene: 6. CDR1 and CDR2 from the germline V gene are MGHDK and SYGVNS. CDR3 protein: CASKQGHNEAFF. In DNA, the CDR3 is TGTGCCAGCAAACAGGGGCATAATGAAGCTTTCTTT.

CDR3 bases: TGCGCCAGCAGCTTGGCGGAGGGTGGGAACTATGGCTACACCTTC. Translated, it gives CASSLAEGGNYGYTF. V usage is TRBV5-1 and J usage is TRBJ1-2; D is undetermined. CDR1 SGHRS and CDR2 YFSETQ come from the germline V gene. Trimming cost V 0 bases and J 2 bases, with 11 bases left between them. The CDR3 is 15 residues long.